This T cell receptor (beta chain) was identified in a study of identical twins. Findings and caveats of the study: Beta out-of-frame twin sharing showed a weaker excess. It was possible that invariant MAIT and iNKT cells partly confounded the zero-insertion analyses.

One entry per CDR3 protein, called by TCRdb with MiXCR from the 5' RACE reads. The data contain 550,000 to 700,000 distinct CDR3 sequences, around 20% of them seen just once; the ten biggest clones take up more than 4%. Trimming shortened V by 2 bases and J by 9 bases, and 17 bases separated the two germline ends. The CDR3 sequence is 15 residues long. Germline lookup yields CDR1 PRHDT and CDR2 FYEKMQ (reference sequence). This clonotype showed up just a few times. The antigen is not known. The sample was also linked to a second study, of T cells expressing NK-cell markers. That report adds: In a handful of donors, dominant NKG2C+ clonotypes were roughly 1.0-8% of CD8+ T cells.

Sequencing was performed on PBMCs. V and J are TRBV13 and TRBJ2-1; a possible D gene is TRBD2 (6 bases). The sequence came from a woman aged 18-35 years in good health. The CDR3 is CASSLPSGSGGEQFF. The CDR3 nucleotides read TGTGCCAGCAGCTTACCGTCCGGGAGTGGAGGTGAGCAGTTCTTC.